This T cell receptor (beta chain) was profiled in a study of blood T cell repertoires in COVID-19. About the study: In each case, the material was cDNA or gDNA derived from T cells, B-cell-depleted T cells, or PBMCs.

Sequencing used immunoSEQ multiplex PCR; TCRdb keeps in-frame clones, though not all of them. The repertoire holds tens of thousands of clones, approximately 86% seen once, with 15% in the top ten. The sample comprised peripheral blood. The receptor was derived from a male donor with acute or convalescent COVID-19.

CDR3 amino acids: CASSTTGIDSPLHF. In DNA form, the CDR3 reads TGTGCCAGTAGTACGACAGGGATTGATTCACCCCTCCACTTT. The chain joins TRBV19 to TRBJ1-6, with 7 bases matching TRBD1. This CDR3 region has 14 residues. The V gene's germline CDR1 is LNHDA and CDR2 SQIVND (reference sequence). V was clipped by 4 bases and J by 8 bases; unmatched bases: 5.